These 25 T cell receptor beta chains share one sample of origin, sequenced in a study of early T cells in non-severe SARS-CoV-2 infection. TCRdb processed the 5' RACE reads anew with MiXCR; each CDR3 protein has one entry. The table has fewer than 60,000 distinct CDR3 sequences, approximately 10% seen once. Sequencing used whole blood. The receptors shown here come from an adult who was a healthcare worker with PCR-confirmed SARS-CoV-2 infection or an uninfected control (not recorded which).

The rearrangement links TRBV11-2 to TRBJ2-1; 7 nucleotides match TRBD1. In germline, CDR1 is SGHAT, CDR2 FQNNGV. Trimming removed 0 bases from V and 9 bases from J; junction bases left unmatched: 2. This CDR3 spans 13 amino acids. CDR3 protein: CASSLEGGTEQFF. DNA for the CDR3: TGTGCCAGCAGCTTAGAAGGGGGCACTGAGCAGTTCTTC.

The sample holds a few counts of this clonotype. The V call is TRBV20-1, the J call TRBJ2-1; 14 nucleotides line up with TRBD2. CDR1 is DFQATT and CDR2 is SNEGSKA in the germline V gene (reference sequence). Trimming took 6 bases from V and 10 from J; bases not matched to a gene: 8. CDR3 length: 14 residues. The CDR3 DNA reads TGCAGTGCGGAAGGGACTAGCGGGAGAGTAGAGCAGTTCTTC. It translates to CSAEGTSGRVEQFF.

In this sample, this clonotype turned up a few times. The chain employs TRBV5-1 and TRBJ2-1; tentative D call: TRBD2 (6 bases). V lost 2 bases, J lost 8 bases, and 14 bases lay in between. This CDR3 region has 14 residues. Germline V gene lookup returns CDR1 SGHRS and CDR2 YFSETQ. CDR3: CASSLPGTLDEQFF. CDR3 in DNA: TGCGCCAGCAGCTTACCCGGGACTTTGGATGAGCAGTTCTTC. The entire variable domain, with the rest obtained from reference TRBV5-1 and TRBJ2-1, is as follows: KAGVTQTPRYLIKTRGQQVTLSCSPISGHRSVSWYQQTPGQGLQFLFEYFSETQRNKGNFPGRFSGRQFSNSRSEMNVSTLELGDSALYLCASSLPGTLDEQFFGPGTRLTVL.

The table lists this clonotype with many counts. The chain uses TRBV20-1 and TRBJ2-7; 8 positions agree with TRBD2. Trimming at V came to 3 bases and at J to 5 bases, leaving 6 bases not matched to a gene. The CDR3 runs to 13 residues. Germline V lookup: CDR1 DFQATT, CDR2 SNEGSKA (reference sequence). CDR3 loop: CSARRGADDEQYF. The CDR3 bases are TGCAGTGCTAGGCGGGGGGCGGACGACGAGCAGTACTTC.

This clonotype was counted many times. V usage is TRBV4-3 and J usage is TRBJ1-1; D ambiguous. V was clipped by 2 bases and J by 5 bases, with 18 bases between them. Germline CDR1 LGHNA, CDR2 YSLEER. CDR3 length: 16 residues. The CDR3 protein is CASSQKPTSLLTEAFF. CDR3 in DNA: TGCGCCAGCAGCCAAAAGCCGACGTCGCTTCTTACTGAAGCTTTCTTT.

At least ten counts were recorded for this clonotype. The CDR3 region is CASSATVDTGELFF. DNA of the CDR3: TGTGCCAGCAGCGCGACAGTAGATACCGGGGAGCTGTTTTTT. The chain links TRBV7-9 to TRBJ2-2; perhaps TRBD1 as D (5 bases). CDR1 is SEHNR, CDR2 FQNEAQ, per germline (reference sequence). The CDR3 covers 14 residues. The V end lost 5 bases, the J end lost 5 bases, and 12 bases lay between the germline ends.

This chain joins TRBV12-3 or TRBV12-4 and TRBJ1-5; D might be TRBD1 (6 bases). CDR3 length: 16 amino acids. With 6 bases removed from V and 0 bases from J, the gap between germline ends came to 15 bases. The CDR3 reads CASSPDRLLSNQPQHF. DNA of the CDR3: TGTGCCAGCAGCCCGGACAGACTACTTAGCAATCAGCCCCAGCATTTT.

This clonotype was detected a few times. The chain couples TRBV11-1 to TRBJ2-5; D perhaps matches TRBD2 (6 bases). Trimming took off 6 bases at V and 5 bases at J, with 16 bases between the two ends. This CDR3 region has 14 residues. Germline V gene data show CDR1 as SGHAT and CDR2 as FQDESV (reference sequence). The CDR3 reads CASRNAAGSETQYF. CDR3 DNA: TGTGCCAGCAGGAATGCGGCGGGGAGCGAGACCCAGTACTTC.

The V call is TRBV6-2 or TRBV6-3, the J call TRBJ2-5, with D possibly TRBD1 on 5 matching bases. The V gene lost 0 bases and the J gene lost 4 bases, with 12 bases spanning the gap. The CDR3 totals 15 residues. From germline, CDR1 is MNHEY and CDR2 SVGEGT. CDR3 protein: CASSYSGAVRETQYF. In DNA, the CDR3 is TGTGCCAGCAGTTACTCAGGGGCGGTCCGAGAGACCCAGTACTTC.

V is TRBV6-5 and J is TRBJ2-5, with D unresolved. Germline lookup yields CDR1 MNHEY and CDR2 SVGAGI. V dropped 0 bases and J dropped 3 bases, with 5 bases sitting between them. CDR3 size: 13 residues. CDR3 sequence (DNA): TGTGCCAGCAGTTACTCTGGGGAAGAGACCCAGTACTTC. Protein sequence: CASSYSGEETQYF.

This clonotype has just a few counts. This chain uses TRBV6-2 or TRBV6-3 with TRBJ2-5; possibly TRBD1 for D (7 bases). The V and J ends lost 8 bases and 5 bases respectively, with 15 bases between them. Germline V gene sequence: CDR1 MNHEY, CDR2 SVGEGT. The CDR3 is 13 amino acids. CDR3 residues: CASLGGGEETQYF. In DNA, the CDR3 is TGTGCCAGCTTAGGAGGGGGCGAGGAGACCCAGTACTTC.

Many counts were recorded for this clonotype. The chain is built from TRBV5-1 and TRBJ2-1; D is unclear. Germline V lookup: CDR1 SGHRS, CDR2 YFSETQ. The CDR3 covers 15 residues. V shed 0 bases and J shed 5 bases, with 12 bases lying between them. The CDR3 DNA sequence: TGCGCCAGCAGCTTGGTAGGGCCCGTAGACAATGAGCAGTTCTTC. This sequence encodes CASSLVGPVDNEQFF.

This clonotype was recorded many times. J is TRBJ2-2 and V is TRBV7-9; no clear D gene. Germline CDR1 and CDR2: SEHNR and FQNEAQ (reference sequence). Trimming removed 7 bases at V and 0 bases at J, with 12 bases between. The CDR3 extends over 15 amino acids. The CDR3 DNA sequence: TGTGCCAGCACCCGAGCTGTCGCGAACACCGGGGAGCTGTTTTTT. Its protein product is CASTRAVANTGELFF. Based on the CDR3 plus reference TRBV7-9 and TRBJ2-2, the full variable domain is DTGVSQNPRHKITKRGQNVTFRCDPISEHNRLYWYRQTLGQGPEFLTYFQNEAQLEKSRLLSDRFSAERPKGSFSTLEIQRTEQGDSAMYLCASTRAVANTGELFFGEGSRLTVL.

In its sample, this clonotype was seen many times. The V gene is TRBV7-8, the J gene TRBJ1-1, with D possibly TRBD1 on 5 matching bases. CDR1 and CDR2 from the germline V gene are SGHVS and FQNEAQ. Trimming removed 5 bases at V and 0 bases at J, with 22 bases between. CDR3 length: 18 residues. CDR3 in DNA: TGTGCCAGCAGCCCCAGCAGGGCCCGAACTAAAATGAACACTGAAGCTTTCTTT. Its protein product is CASSPSRARTKMNTEAFF.

This clonotype was picked up many times. This chain uses TRBV20-1 with TRBJ2-5, with D possibly matching TRBD1 (6 bases). Germline CDR1 DFQATT, CDR2 SNEGSKA (reference sequence). The CDR3 consists of 14 residues. The V end lost 4 bases, the J end lost 2 bases, and 14 bases lay between the germline ends. CDR3 in DNA: TGCAGTGCTAACAGGGAAGTGGGACAAGAGACCCAGTACTTC. Its translation is CSANREVGQETQYF.

This clonotype was observed a few times. This chain uses TRBV18 with TRBJ1-1; no reliable D call. The CDR3 runs to 12 residues. Germline CDR1 is KGHSH and CDR2 is LQKENI. Between the trimmed V and J ends, which lost 4 bases and 7 bases, there was a span of 10 bases. The CDR3 here is CASSLDGHEAFF. In DNA form, the CDR3 reads TGTGCCAGCTCACTGGACGGGCATGAAGCTTTCTTT.

This clonotype was seen ten or more times. The rearrangement links TRBV6-2 or TRBV6-3 to TRBJ2-1, with 7 bases that match TRBD2. With 2 bases clipped from V and 0 bases from J, the junction kept 7 bases outside the gene matches. Germline V lookup: CDR1 MNHEY, CDR2 SVGEGT. This CDR3 comprises 17 residues. CDR3 nucleotide sequence: TGTGCCAGCAGTTACCCGCTTGGCGGGAGCTCCTACAATGAGCAGTTCTTC. It specifies CASSYPLGGSSYNEQFF.

This clonotype was seen a handful of times. The CDR3 spells CASRLGLIYEQYF. DNA of the CDR3: TGTGCCAGCAGACTCGGACTAATCTACGAGCAGTACTTC. The genes are TRBV28 and TRBJ2-7, with D possibly TRBD2 on 6 matching bases. V lost 6 bases and J lost 3, with 12 bases in between. This CDR3 has 13 amino acids. Germline values: CDR1 MDHEN, CDR2 SYDVKM.

This clonotype was counted many times. This sequence joins TRBV13 and TRBJ1-1, with D unresolved. This CDR3 has 10 amino acids. Per germline, CDR1 PRHDT and CDR2 FYEKMQ (reference sequence). Trimming shortened V by 5 bases and J by 11 bases, and 9 bases separated the two germline ends. The CDR3 sequence: CASSKNQAFF. Here the CDR3 DNA reads TGTGCCAGCAGCAAAAACCAGGCTTTCTTT. Filled out from reference TRBV13 and TRBJ1-1, the complete variable domain reads AAGVIQSPRHLIKEKRETATLKCYPIPRHDTVYWYQQGPGQDPQFLISFYEKMQSDKGSIPDRFSAQQFSDYHSELNMSSLELGDSALYFCASSKNQAFFGQGTRLTVV.

J is TRBJ2-5 and V is TRBV19, with no clear D. Between the trimmed V and J ends, which lost 9 bases and 4 bases, there was a span of 18 bases. The germline gives CDR1 LNHDA, CDR2 SQIVND (reference sequence). The CDR3 length is 14 residues. The CDR3 protein is CASKSLPDVETQYF. CDR3 bases: TGTGCCAGCAAGTCCTTACCAGATGTAGAGACCCAGTACTTC.

This clonotype was seen ten or more times. The CDR3 DNA is TGTGCCAGCAGTTACACTCGAGATACGCAGTATTTT. It codes for CASSYTRDTQYF. The gene calls are TRBV6-2 or TRBV6-3 and TRBJ2-3; D ambiguous. Germline assignment: CDR1 MNHEY and CDR2 SVGEGT. V was trimmed by 2 bases and J by 5 bases, leaving 5 bases between them. CDR3 length equals 12 residues.

The sample holds many counts of this clonotype. This rearrangement joins TRBV21-1 to TRBJ2-1; TRBD2, the D gene given by the table, was not confirmed from the DNA. TRBV21-1 is assigned pseudogene status. This CDR3 has 16 residues. Here the CDR3 reads CASSKVSLSSYNEQFF. In DNA, the CDR3 is TGTGCCAGCAGCAAGGTCTCCCTGAGCTCCTACAATGAGCAGTTCTTC.

This rearrangement joins TRBV14 to TRBJ2-1; D is possibly TRBD1 or TRBD2 (5 bases each). This CDR3 comprises 17 residues. The germline CDR1 and CDR2 sequences are SGHDN and FVKESK. V dropped 6 bases and J dropped 5 bases, with 23 bases sitting between them. The CDR3 nucleotides are TGTGCCAGCAGTTGGGACCTCGAGTTACCTTCGCACAATGAGCAGTTCTTC. Its translation is CASSWDLELPSHNEQFF. The full variable domain, completed using reference TRBV14 and TRBJ2-1, is EAGVTQFPSHSVIEKGQTVTLRCDPISGHDNLYWYRRVMGKEIKFLLHFVKESKQDESGMPNNRFLAERTGGTYSTLKVQPAELEDSGVYFCASSWDLELPSHNEQFFGPGTRLTVL.

This clonotype was detected many times. V and J are TRBV6-2 or TRBV6-3 and TRBJ2-1; 9 bases are a match to TRBD2. V lost 2 bases, J lost 0 bases, and 17 bases stayed unmatched. The CDR3 runs 21 residues. The germline V gene encodes CDR1 MNHEY and CDR2 SVGEGT. The CDR3 reads CASSYPSGGLAPLSSYNEQFF. The CDR3 nucleotides read TGTGCCAGCAGTTACCCGTCGGGGGGACTAGCCCCACTGAGCTCCTACAATGAGCAGTTCTTC.

This clonotype was counted a few times. This sequence joins TRBV6-6 and TRBJ2-5; a possible D gene is TRBD2 (5 bases). Trimming cost V 5 bases and J 3 bases, with 10 bases left between them. Per germline, CDR1 MNHNY and CDR2 SVGAGI (reference sequence). The CDR3 covers 13 residues. The CDR3 DNA reads TGTGCCAGCAGTAGAGGGTTCGAAGAGACCCAGTACTTC. Its protein is CASSRGFEETQYF.